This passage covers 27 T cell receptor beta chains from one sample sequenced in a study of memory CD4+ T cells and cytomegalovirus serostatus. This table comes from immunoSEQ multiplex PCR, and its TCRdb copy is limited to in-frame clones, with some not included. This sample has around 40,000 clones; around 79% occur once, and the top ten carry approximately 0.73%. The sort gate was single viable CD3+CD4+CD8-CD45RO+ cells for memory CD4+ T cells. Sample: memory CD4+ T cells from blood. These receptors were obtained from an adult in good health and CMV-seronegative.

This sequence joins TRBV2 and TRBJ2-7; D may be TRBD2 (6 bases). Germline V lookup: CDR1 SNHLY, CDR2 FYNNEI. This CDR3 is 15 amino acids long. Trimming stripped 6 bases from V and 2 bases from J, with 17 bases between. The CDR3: CASRPDSSETYEQYF. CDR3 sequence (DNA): TGTGCCAGCAGACCCGACTCTAGCGAAACCTACGAGCAGTACTTC.

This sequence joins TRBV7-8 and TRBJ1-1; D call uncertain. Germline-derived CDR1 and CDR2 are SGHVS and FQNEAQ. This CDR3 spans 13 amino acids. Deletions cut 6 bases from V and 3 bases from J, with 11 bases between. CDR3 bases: TGTGCCAGCAGAAGAGCGTGGGACACTGAAGCTTTCTTT. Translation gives CASRRAWDTEAFF.

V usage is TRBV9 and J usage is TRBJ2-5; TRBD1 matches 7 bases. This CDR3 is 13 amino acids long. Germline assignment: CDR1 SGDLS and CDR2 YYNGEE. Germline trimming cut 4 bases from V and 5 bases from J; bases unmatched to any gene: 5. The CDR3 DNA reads TGTGCCAGCAGCAAACAGGGGAGCGAGACCCAGTACTTC. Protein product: CASSKQGSETQYF. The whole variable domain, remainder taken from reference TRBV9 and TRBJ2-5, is DSGVTQTPKHLITATGQRVTLRCSPRSGDLSVYWYQQSLDQGLQFLIQYYNGEERAKGNILERFSAQQFPDLHSELNLSSLELGDSALYFCASSKQGSETQYFGPGTRLLVL.

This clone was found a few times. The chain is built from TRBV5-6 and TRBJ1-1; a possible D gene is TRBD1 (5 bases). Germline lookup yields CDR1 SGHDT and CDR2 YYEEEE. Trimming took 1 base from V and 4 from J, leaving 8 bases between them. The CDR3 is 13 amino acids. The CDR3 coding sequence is TGTGCCAGCAGCTTGTCGGGGACCACTGAAGCTTTCTTT. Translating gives CASSLSGTTEAFF.

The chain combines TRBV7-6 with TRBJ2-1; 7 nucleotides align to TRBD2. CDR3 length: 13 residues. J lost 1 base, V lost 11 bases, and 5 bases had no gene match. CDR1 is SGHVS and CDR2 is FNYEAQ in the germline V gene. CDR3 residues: CASGGGSYNEQFF. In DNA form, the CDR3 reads TGTGCCTCCGGGGGAGGGTCCTACAATGAGCAGTTCTTC.

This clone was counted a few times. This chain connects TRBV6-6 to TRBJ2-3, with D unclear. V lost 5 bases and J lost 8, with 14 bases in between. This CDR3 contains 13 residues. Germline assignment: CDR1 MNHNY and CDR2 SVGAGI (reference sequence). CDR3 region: CASSPEEGVTQYF. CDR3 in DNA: TGTGCCAGCAGTCCAGAGGAAGGAGTTACGCAGTATTTT.

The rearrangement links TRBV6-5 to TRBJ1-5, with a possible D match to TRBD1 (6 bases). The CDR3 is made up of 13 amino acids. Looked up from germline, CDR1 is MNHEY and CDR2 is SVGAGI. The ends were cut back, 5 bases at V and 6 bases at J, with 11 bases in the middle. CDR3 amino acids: CASSQQGGQPQHF. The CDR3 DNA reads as TGTGCCAGCAGTCAACAGGGAGGTCAGCCCCAGCATTTT.

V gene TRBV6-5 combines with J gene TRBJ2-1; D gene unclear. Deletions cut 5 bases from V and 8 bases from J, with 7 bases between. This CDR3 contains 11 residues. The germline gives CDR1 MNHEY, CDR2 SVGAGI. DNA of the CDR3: TGTGCCAGCAGTAAACGGGATGAGCAGTTCTTC. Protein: CASSKRDEQFF.

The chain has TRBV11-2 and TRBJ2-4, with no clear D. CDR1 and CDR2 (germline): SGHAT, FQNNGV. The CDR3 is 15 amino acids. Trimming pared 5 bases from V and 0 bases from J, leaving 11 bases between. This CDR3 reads CASSAEVVAKNIQYF. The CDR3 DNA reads TGTGCCAGCAGCGCCGAGGTGGTAGCCAAAAACATTCAGTACTTC.

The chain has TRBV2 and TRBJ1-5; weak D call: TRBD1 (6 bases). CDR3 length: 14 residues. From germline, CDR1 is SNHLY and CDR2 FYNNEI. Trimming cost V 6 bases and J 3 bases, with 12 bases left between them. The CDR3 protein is CASSATGNNQPQHF. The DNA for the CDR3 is TGTGCCAGCAGCGCTACAGGGAACAATCAGCCCCAGCATTTT.

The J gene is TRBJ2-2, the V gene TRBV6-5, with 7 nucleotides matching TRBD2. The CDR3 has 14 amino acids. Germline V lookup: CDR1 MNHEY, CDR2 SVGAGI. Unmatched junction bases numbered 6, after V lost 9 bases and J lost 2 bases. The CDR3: CASSGTTNTGELFF. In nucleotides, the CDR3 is TGTGCCAGTTCCGGGACTACAAACACCGGGGAGCTGTTTTTT.

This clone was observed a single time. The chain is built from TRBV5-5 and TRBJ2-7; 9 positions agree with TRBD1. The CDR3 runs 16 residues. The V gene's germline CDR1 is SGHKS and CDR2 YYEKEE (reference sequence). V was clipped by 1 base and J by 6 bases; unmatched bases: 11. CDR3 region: CASSLYRGQGKGEQYF. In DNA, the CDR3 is TGTGCCAGCAGCTTGTATCGTGGACAGGGGAAAGGCGAGCAGTACTTC.

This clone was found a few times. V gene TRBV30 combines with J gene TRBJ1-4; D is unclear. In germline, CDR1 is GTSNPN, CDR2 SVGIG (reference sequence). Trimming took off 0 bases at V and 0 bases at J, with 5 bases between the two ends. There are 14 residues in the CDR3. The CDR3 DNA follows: TGTGCCTGGAGTGTCGGCTCAACTAATGAAAAACTGTTTTTT. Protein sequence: CAWSVGSTNEKLFF.

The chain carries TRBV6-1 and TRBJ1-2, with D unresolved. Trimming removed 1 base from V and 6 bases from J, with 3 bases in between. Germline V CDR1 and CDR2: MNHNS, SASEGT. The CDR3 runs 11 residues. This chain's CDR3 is CASSEDHGYTF. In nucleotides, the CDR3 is TGTGCCAGCAGTGAAGACCATGGCTACACCTTC.

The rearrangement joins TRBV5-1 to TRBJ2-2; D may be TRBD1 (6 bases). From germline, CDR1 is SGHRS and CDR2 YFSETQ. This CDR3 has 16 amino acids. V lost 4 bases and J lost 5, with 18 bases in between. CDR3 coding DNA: TGCGCCAGCAGCAGGGACACCGCGCCGGGTACCGGGGAGCTGTTTTTT. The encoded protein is CASSRDTAPGTGELFF.

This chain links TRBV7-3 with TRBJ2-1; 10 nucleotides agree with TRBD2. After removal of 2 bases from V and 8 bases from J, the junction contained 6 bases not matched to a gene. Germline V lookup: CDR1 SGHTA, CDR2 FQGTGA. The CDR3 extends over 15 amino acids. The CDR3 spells CASSLDSSGGDEQFF. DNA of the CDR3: TGTGCCAGCAGCTTAGATTCTAGCGGGGGTGATGAGCAGTTCTTC.

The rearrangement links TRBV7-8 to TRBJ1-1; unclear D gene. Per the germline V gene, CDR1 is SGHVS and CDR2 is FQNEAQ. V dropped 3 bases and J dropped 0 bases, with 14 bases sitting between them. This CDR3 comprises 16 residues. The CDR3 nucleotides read TGTGCCAGCAGCTTCCGGGAGCTAGGAATGAACACTGAAGCTTTCTTT. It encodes CASSFRELGMNTEAFF.

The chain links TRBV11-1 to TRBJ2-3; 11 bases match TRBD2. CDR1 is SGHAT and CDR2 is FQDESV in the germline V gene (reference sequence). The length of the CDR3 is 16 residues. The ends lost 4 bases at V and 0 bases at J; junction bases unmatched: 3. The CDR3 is CASSSGTSGSTDTQYF. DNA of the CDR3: TGTGCCAGCAGCTCGGGGACTAGCGGAAGCACAGATACGCAGTATTTT.

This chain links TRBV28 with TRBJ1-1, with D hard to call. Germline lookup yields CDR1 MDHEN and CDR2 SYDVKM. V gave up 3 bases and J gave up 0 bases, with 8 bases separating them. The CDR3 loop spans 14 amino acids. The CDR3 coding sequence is TGTGCCAGCAGTTTTTCACCAATGAACACTGAAGCTTTCTTT. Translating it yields CASSFSPMNTEAFF.

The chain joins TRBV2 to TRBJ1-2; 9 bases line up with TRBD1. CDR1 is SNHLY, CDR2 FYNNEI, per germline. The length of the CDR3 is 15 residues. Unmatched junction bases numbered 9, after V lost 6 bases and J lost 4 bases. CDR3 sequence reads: CASRGQGIGAYGYTF. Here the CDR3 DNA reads TGTGCCAGCAGAGGACAGGGGATCGGGGCCTATGGCTACACCTTC.

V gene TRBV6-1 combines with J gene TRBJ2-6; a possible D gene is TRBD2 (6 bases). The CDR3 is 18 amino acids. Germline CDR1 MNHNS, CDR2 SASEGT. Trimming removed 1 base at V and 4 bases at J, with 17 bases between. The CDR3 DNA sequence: TGTGCCAGCAGTGAAGAGGTGAGGGGAGGATACGGGGCCAACGTCCTGACTTTC. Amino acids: CASSEEVRGGYGANVLTF.

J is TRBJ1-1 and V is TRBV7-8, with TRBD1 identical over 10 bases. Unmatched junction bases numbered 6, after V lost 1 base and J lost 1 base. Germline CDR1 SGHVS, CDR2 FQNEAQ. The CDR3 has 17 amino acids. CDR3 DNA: TGTGCCAGCAGCTTAGGGACAGGGGGGCATAAGAACACTGAAGCTTTCTTT. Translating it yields CASSLGTGGHKNTEAFF.

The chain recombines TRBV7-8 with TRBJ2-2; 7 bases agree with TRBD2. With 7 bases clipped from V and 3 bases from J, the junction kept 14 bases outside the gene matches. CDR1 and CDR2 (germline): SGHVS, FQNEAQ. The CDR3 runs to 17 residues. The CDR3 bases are TGTGCCAGCACCCTTTCCGGGCGGGGGAGACACACCGGGGAGCTGTTTTTT. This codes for CASTLSGRGRHTGELFF.

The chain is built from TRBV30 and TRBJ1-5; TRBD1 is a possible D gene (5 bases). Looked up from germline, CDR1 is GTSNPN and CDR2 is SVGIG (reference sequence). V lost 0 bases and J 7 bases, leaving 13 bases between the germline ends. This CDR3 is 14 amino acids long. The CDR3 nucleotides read TGTGCCTGGAGTGTTCGGAGCCGGGGCCAGCCCCAGCATTTT. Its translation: CAWSVRSRGQPQHF.

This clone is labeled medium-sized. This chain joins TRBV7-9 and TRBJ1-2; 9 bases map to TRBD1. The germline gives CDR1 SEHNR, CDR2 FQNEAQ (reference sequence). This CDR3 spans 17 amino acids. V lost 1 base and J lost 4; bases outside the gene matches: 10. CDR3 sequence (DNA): TGTGCCAGCAGCTTAGAAGGTACAGGGGGCTCCGGCTATGGCTACACCTTC. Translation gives CASSLEGTGGSGYGYTF.

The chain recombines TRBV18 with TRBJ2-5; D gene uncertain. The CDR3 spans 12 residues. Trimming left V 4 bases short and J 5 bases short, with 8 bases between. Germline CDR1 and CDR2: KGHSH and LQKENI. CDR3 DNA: TGTGCCAGCTCACTAGCATCGGAGACCCAGTACTTC. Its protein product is CASSLASETQYF. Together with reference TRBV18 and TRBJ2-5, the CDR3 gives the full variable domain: NAGVMQNPRHLVRRRGQEARLRCSPMKGHSHVYWYRQLPEEGLKFMVYLQKENIIDESGMPKERFSAEFPKEGPSILRIQQVVRGDSAAYFCASSLASETQYFGPGTRLLVL.

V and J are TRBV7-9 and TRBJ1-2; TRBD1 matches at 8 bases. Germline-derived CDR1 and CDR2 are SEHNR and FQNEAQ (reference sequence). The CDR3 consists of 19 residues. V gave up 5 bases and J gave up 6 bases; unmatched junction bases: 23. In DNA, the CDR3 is TGTGCCAGCAGCCCGGGGACTTTTCGGACAGGGCCAGCGGGACATGGCTACACCTTC. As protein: CASSPGTFRTGPAGHGYTF.